A selection of T cell receptor beta chains follows, all from one sample in a study of blood T cell repertoires in COVID-19. This table comes from immunoSEQ multiplex PCR, and its TCRdb copy is limited to in-frame clones, with some not included. The sample has about 380,000 clones; 70% to 90% are singletons. The sample comprised peripheral blood. All receptors come from a man in his forties or fifties with acute or convalescent COVID-19. The CDR3 runs from the conserved cysteine through the conserved F or W. Each record gives: CDR3 length, clone size, J gene, D gene, V gene, CDR3 protein, CDR3 DNA. The D gene is left open where the match is weak. The size of a clone is reported for some rows only, either as once, few or many, or as a class for expanded clones.

CDR3 length: 13; clone size: -; J gene: TRBJ2-3; D gene: -; V gene: TRBV5-1; CDR3 protein: CASSPTISGTQYF; CDR3 DNA: TGCGCCAGCAGCCCCACTATCAGTGGTACGCAGTATTTT
CDR3 length: 15; clone size: -; J gene: TRBJ1-2; D gene: -; V gene: TRBV19; CDR3 protein: CASSILLPGSYGYTF; CDR3 DNA: TGTGCCAGTAGTATTCTCTTGCCCGGGAGTTATGGCTACACCTTC
CDR3 length: 16; clone size: -; J gene: TRBJ1-3; D gene: -; V gene: TRBV7-9; CDR3 protein: CASSLGSAGAGNTIYF; CDR3 DNA: TGTGCCAGCAGCTTAGGAAGTGCAGGGGCTGGAAACACCATATATTTT
CDR3 length: 13; clone size: -; J gene: TRBJ1-1; D gene: -; V gene: TRBV7-9; CDR3 protein: CASSLLLQLEAFF; CDR3 DNA: TGTGCCAGCAGCTTGTTATTGCAGTTAGAAGCTTTCTTT
CDR3 length: 14; clone size: once; J gene: TRBJ1-1; D gene: -; V gene: TRBV6-2/TRBV6-3; CDR3 protein: CASSPHREYTEAFF; CDR3 DNA: TGTGCCAGCAGTCCCCACAGGGAGTACACTGAAGCTTTCTTT
CDR3 length: 14; clone size: -; J gene: TRBJ2-7; D gene: TRBD2; V gene: TRBV28; CDR3 protein: CASRISGRGHEQYF; CDR3 DNA: TGTGCCAGCAGGATTAGCGGGAGAGGCCACGAGCAGTACTTC
CDR3 length: 19; clone size: -; J gene: TRBJ2-1; D gene: -; V gene: TRBV5-1; CDR3 protein: CASSLARPRGPSSYNEQFF; CDR3 DNA: TGCGCCAGCAGCTTGGCCAGACCTAGGGGCCCATCGTCCTACAATGAGCAGTTCTTC
CDR3 length: 14; clone size: few; J gene: TRBJ2-1; D gene: TRBD1; V gene: TRBV10-3; CDR3 protein: CAIRKDRGHNEQFF; CDR3 DNA: TGTGCCATCAGGAAGGACAGGGGCCACAATGAGCAGTTCTTC
CDR3 length: 15; clone size: -; J gene: TRBJ2-1; D gene: TRBD2; V gene: TRBV9; CDR3 protein: CASSVGTSSPNEQFF; CDR3 DNA: TGTGCCAGCAGCGTAGGGACTAGCAGTCCCAATGAGCAGTTCTTC
CDR3 length: 15; clone size: -; J gene: TRBJ1-6; D gene: TRBD1; V gene: TRBV30; CDR3 protein: CAWIGDRGHNSPLHF; CDR3 DNA: TGTGCCTGGATTGGAGACAGGGGTCATAATTCACCCCTCCACTTT
CDR3 length: 13; clone size: -; J gene: TRBJ1-2; D gene: TRBD1; V gene: TRBV15; CDR3 protein: CATSDGQGYGYTF; CDR3 DNA: TGTGCCACCAGCGATGGACAGGGTTATGGCTACACCTTC
CDR3 length: 15; clone size: -; J gene: TRBJ1-1; D gene: TRBD1; V gene: TRBV6-2/TRBV6-3; CDR3 protein: CASSYSTGRGTEAFF; CDR3 DNA: TGTGCCAGCAGTTACTCGACGGGCAGGGGGACTGAAGCTTTCTTT
CDR3 length: 15; clone size: -; J gene: TRBJ2-5; D gene: -; V gene: TRBV27; CDR3 protein: CASSSSWGGWETQYF; CDR3 DNA: TGTGCCAGCAGTTCGTCATGGGGCGGTTGGGAGACCCAGTACTTC
CDR3 length: 16; clone size: -; J gene: TRBJ1-6; D gene: -; V gene: TRBV25-1; CDR3 protein: CASRGTSSSYNSPLHF; CDR3 DNA: TGTGCCAGCAGGGGGACATCGAGCTCCTATAATTCACCCCTCCACTTT
CDR3 length: 14; clone size: once; J gene: TRBJ1-2; D gene: -; V gene: TRBV18; CDR3 protein: CASSPQGQNYGYTF; CDR3 DNA: TGTGCCAGCTCACCACAAGGACAGAACTATGGCTACACCTTC
CDR3 length: 16; clone size: -; J gene: TRBJ1-1; D gene: -; V gene: TRBV7-3; CDR3 protein: CASSLLGQIGGTEAFF; CDR3 DNA: TGTGCCAGCAGCTTATTGGGCCAGATCGGGGGAACTGAAGCTTTCTTT
CDR3 length: 12; clone size: -; J gene: TRBJ1-2; D gene: -; V gene: TRBV28; CDR3 protein: CASSFTGFGYTF; CDR3 DNA: TGTGCCAGCAGTTTTACGGGGTTCGGCTACACCTTC
CDR3 length: 15; clone size: -; J gene: TRBJ1-1; D gene: TRBD1; V gene: TRBV24-1; CDR3 protein: CATAEQGGMNTEAFF; CDR3 DNA: TGTGCCACCGCGGAACAGGGGGGAATGAACACTGAAGCTTTCTTT
CDR3 length: 12; clone size: -; J gene: TRBJ1-2; D gene: -; V gene: TRBV30; CDR3 protein: CAWGRGAYGYTF; CDR3 DNA: TGTGCCTGGGGAAGGGGTGCCTATGGCTACACCTTC
CDR3 length: 15; clone size: once; J gene: TRBJ2-5; D gene: -; V gene: TRBV2; CDR3 protein: CASSEIRGAGETQYF; CDR3 DNA: TGTGCCAGCAGTGAAATTCGAGGGGCGGGGGAGACCCAGTACTTC
CDR3 length: 15; clone size: -; J gene: TRBJ1-2; D gene: TRBD1; V gene: TRBV18; CDR3 protein: CASSARDRVNYGYTF; CDR3 DNA: TGTGCCAGCTCAGCCCGGGACAGGGTGAACTATGGCTACACCTTC
CDR3 length: 16; clone size: -; J gene: TRBJ1-3; D gene: -; V gene: TRBV30; CDR3 protein: CAWSDHDRNRRNTIYF; CDR3 DNA: TGTGCCTGGAGTGACCACGACAGAAACCGAAGAAACACCATATATTTT
CDR3 length: 12; clone size: -; J gene: TRBJ2-7; D gene: -; V gene: TRBV18; CDR3 protein: CASSRGSYEQYF; CDR3 DNA: TGTGCCAGCTCCCGGGGCTCCTACGAGCAGTACTTC
CDR3 length: 15; clone size: -; J gene: TRBJ2-2; D gene: -; V gene: TRBV7-2; CDR3 protein: CASSEQGTNTGELFF; CDR3 DNA: TGTGCCAGCAGCGAGCAAGGGACAAACACCGGGGAGCTGTTTTTT
CDR3 length: 13; clone size: -; J gene: TRBJ1-6; D gene: -; V gene: TRBV6-5; CDR3 protein: CASSPGSGAPLHF; CDR3 DNA: TGTGCCAGCAGTCCAGGTTCGGGGGCACCCCTCCACTTT
CDR3 length: 16; clone size: -; J gene: TRBJ2-5; D gene: TRBD1; V gene: TRBV6-2/TRBV6-3; CDR3 protein: CASSPRGAGGVETQYF; CDR3 DNA: TGTGCCAGCAGCCCTCGGGGAGCAGGGGGCGTAGAGACCCAGTACTTC
CDR3 length: 14; clone size: few; J gene: TRBJ2-2; D gene: -; V gene: TRBV7-2; CDR3 protein: CASSLAPGTGELFF; CDR3 DNA: TGTGCCAGCAGCTTAGCGCCGGGCACCGGGGAGCTGTTTTTT
CDR3 length: 16; clone size: -; J gene: TRBJ1-2; D gene: -; V gene: TRBV27; CDR3 protein: CASSLASGDGSYGYTF; CDR3 DNA: TGTGCCAGCAGTTTAGCGTCAGGGGATGGTAGCTATGGCTACACCTTC
CDR3 length: 15; clone size: -; J gene: TRBJ2-6; D gene: -; V gene: TRBV19; CDR3 protein: CASRTGNSGANVLTF; CDR3 DNA: TGTGCCAGTAGAACAGGGAACTCTGGGGCCAACGTCCTGACTTTC
CDR3 length: 16; clone size: -; J gene: TRBJ2-7; D gene: TRBD2; V gene: TRBV7-8; CDR3 protein: CASSPETSGGTYEQYF; CDR3 DNA: TGTGCCAGCAGCCCAGAGACTAGCGGGGGGACCTACGAGCAGTACTTC
CDR3 length: 16; clone size: -; J gene: TRBJ2-2; D gene: TRBD2; V gene: TRBV27; CDR3 protein: CASSFLAGGLTGELFF; CDR3 DNA: TGTGCCAGCAGTTTTTTGGCGGGGGGCCTCACCGGGGAGCTGTTTTTT
CDR3 length: 16; clone size: -; J gene: TRBJ1-1; D gene: TRBD1; V gene: TRBV10-3; CDR3 protein: CAIRAPGTGVGPEAFF; CDR3 DNA: TGTGCCATCAGAGCGCCGGGGACAGGGGTCGGTCCTGAAGCTTTCTTT
CDR3 length: 14; clone size: -; J gene: TRBJ2-7; D gene: -; V gene: TRBV2; CDR3 protein: CASSSGTFSHEQYF; CDR3 DNA: TGTGCCAGCAGTAGCGGGACATTTAGCCACGAGCAGTACTTC
CDR3 length: 16; clone size: -; J gene: TRBJ2-2; D gene: TRBD2; V gene: TRBV28; CDR3 protein: CASSLGPAGDTGELFF; CDR3 DNA: TGTGCCAGCAGTTTAGGTCCAGCGGGGGATACCGGGGAGCTGTTTTTT
CDR3 length: 14; clone size: -; J gene: TRBJ1-6; D gene: -; V gene: TRBV11-3; CDR3 protein: CASSSTFQGSPLHF; CDR3 DNA: TGTGCCAGCAGCTCCACATTCCAGGGTTCACCCCTCCACTTT
CDR3 length: 16; clone size: -; J gene: TRBJ2-5; D gene: -; V gene: TRBV24-1; CDR3 protein: CATSDERTASQETQYF; CDR3 DNA: TGTGCCACCAGTGATGAGCGCACCGCATCCCAAGAGACCCAGTACTTC
CDR3 length: 13; clone size: -; J gene: TRBJ2-5; D gene: TRBD1; V gene: TRBV6-5; CDR3 protein: CASSYGRGQTQYF; CDR3 DNA: TGTGCCAGCAGTTACGGCAGGGGGCAGACCCAGTACTTC
CDR3 length: 14; clone size: -; J gene: TRBJ2-7; D gene: TRBD1; V gene: TRBV5-5; CDR3 protein: CASSFPGQGYEQYF; CDR3 DNA: TGTGCCAGCAGCTTCCCCGGACAGGGCTACGAGCAGTACTTC
CDR3 length: 12; clone size: once; J gene: TRBJ1-1; D gene: -; V gene: TRBV19; CDR3 protein: CASSMAGAEAFF; CDR3 DNA: TGTGCCAGTAGTATGGCAGGGGCGGAAGCTTTCTTT
CDR3 length: 15; clone size: -; J gene: TRBJ1-6; D gene: -; V gene: TRBV11-2; CDR3 protein: CASSLDRQGGSPLHF; CDR3 DNA: TGTGCCAGCAGCTTAGATCGGCAGGGTGGTTCACCCCTCCACTTT
CDR3 length: 14; clone size: -; J gene: TRBJ1-2; D gene: -; V gene: TRBV28; CDR3 protein: CASRGLGASYGYTF; CDR3 DNA: TGTGCCAGCAGAGGACTGGGAGCTAGCTATGGCTACACCTTC
CDR3 length: 14; clone size: few; J gene: TRBJ2-2; D gene: -; V gene: TRBV11-1; CDR3 protein: CASRLQEGAGELFF; CDR3 DNA: TGTGCCAGCAGACTCCAGGAGGGCGCCGGGGAGCTGTTTTTT
CDR3 length: 13; clone size: -; J gene: TRBJ2-5; D gene: -; V gene: TRBV10-1; CDR3 protein: CASSGTGLQAQYF; CDR3 DNA: TGCGCCAGCAGTGGGACTGGACTTCAGGCCCAGTACTTC
CDR3 length: 16; clone size: -; J gene: TRBJ1-5; D gene: -; V gene: TRBV12-2; CDR3 protein: CASRFPLQGGRQPQHF; CDR3 DNA: TGTGCAAGTCGCTTTCCACTACAGGGGGGGAGGCAGCCCCAGCATTTT
CDR3 length: 16; clone size: -; J gene: TRBJ1-6; D gene: TRBD1; V gene: TRBV4-1; CDR3 protein: CASSHRAMDRYSPLHF; CDR3 DNA: TGCGCCAGCAGCCACCGTGCCATGGACAGGTATTCACCCCTCCACTTT
CDR3 length: 15; clone size: -; J gene: TRBJ2-7; D gene: -; V gene: TRBV5-1; CDR3 protein: CASSLAPGNAYEQYF; CDR3 DNA: TGCGCCAGCAGCTTGGCCCCAGGCAACGCCTACGAGCAGTACTTC
CDR3 length: 15; clone size: -; J gene: TRBJ2-1; D gene: TRBD2; V gene: TRBV5-1; CDR3 protein: CASSLYTSADNEQFF; CDR3 DNA: TGCGCCAGCAGCTTGTACACTAGCGCCGACAATGAGCAGTTCTTC
CDR3 length: 16; clone size: -; J gene: TRBJ1-1; D gene: -; V gene: TRBV5-1; CDR3 protein: CASSPTVTGLNTEAFF; CDR3 DNA: TGCGCCAGCAGCCCGACTGTTACGGGGTTGAACACTGAAGCTTTCTTT
CDR3 length: 15; clone size: -; J gene: TRBJ1-2; D gene: TRBD1; V gene: TRBV28; CDR3 protein: CASSSPGQESSGYTF; CDR3 DNA: TGTGCCAGCAGTTCCCCAGGACAGGAATCAAGTGGCTACACCTTC
CDR3 length: 20; clone size: -; J gene: TRBJ2-2; D gene: TRBD2; V gene: TRBV6-4; CDR3 protein: CASSDSKLGAGDSNTGELFF; CDR3 DNA: TGTGCCAGCAGTGACTCAAAATTAGGAGCGGGAGATTCGAACACCGGGGAGCTGTTTTTT
CDR3 length: 15; clone size: -; J gene: TRBJ2-7; D gene: -; V gene: TRBV25-1; CDR3 protein: CASSDLKGGAYEQYF; CDR3 DNA: TGTGCCAGCAGTGATCTCAAAGGAGGCGCCTACGAGCAGTACTTC
CDR3 length: 19; clone size: -; J gene: TRBJ2-6; D gene: TRBD1; V gene: TRBV18; CDR3 protein: CASSPPGDRVAAGANVLTF; CDR3 DNA: TGTGCCAGCTCACCACCAGGCGACAGGGTAGCAGCTGGGGCCAACGTCCTGACTTTC
CDR3 length: 13; clone size: -; J gene: TRBJ2-7; D gene: TRBD1; V gene: TRBV29-1; CDR3 protein: CSVRTGKTYEQYF; CDR3 DNA: TGCAGCGTCCGGACAGGGAAGACCTACGAGCAGTACTTC
CDR3 length: 13; clone size: once; J gene: TRBJ2-6; D gene: -; V gene: TRBV12-3/TRBV12-4; CDR3 protein: CASRGPGANVLTF; CDR3 DNA: TGTGCCAGCAGGGGCCCTGGGGCCAACGTCCTGACTTTC